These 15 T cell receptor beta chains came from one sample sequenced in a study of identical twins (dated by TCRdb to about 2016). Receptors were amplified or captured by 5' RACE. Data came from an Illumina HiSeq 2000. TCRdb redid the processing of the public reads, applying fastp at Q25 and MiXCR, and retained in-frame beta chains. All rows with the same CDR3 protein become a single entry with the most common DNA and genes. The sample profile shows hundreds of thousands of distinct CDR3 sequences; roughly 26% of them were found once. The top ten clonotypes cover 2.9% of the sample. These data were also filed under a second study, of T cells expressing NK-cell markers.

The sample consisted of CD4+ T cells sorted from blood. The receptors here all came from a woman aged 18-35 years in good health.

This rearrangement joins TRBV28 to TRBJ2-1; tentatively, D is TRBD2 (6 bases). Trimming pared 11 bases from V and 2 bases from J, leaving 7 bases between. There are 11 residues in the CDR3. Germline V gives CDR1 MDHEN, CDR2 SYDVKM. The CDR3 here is CAGGTYNEQFF. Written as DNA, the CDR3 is TGTGCCGGGGGGACCTACAATGAGCAGTTCTTC.

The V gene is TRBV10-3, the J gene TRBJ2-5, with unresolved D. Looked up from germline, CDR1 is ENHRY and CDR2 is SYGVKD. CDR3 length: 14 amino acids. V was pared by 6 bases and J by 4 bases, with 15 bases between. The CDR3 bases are TGTGCCATCAGCATCACCATGGGTGGAGAGACCCAGTACTTC. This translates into CAISITMGGETQYF.

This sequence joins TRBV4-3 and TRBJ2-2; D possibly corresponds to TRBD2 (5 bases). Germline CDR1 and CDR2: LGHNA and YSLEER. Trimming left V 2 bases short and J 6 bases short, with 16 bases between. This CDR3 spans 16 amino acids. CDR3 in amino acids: CASSQLEGFAPGELFF. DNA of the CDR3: TGCGCCAGCAGCCAATTAGAGGGATTTGCCCCCGGGGAGCTGTTTTTT.

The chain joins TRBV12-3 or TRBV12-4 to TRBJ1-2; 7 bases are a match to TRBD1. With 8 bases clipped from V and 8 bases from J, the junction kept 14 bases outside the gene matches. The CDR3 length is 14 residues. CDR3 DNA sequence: TGTGCCAGCGGATACACAGGGGCCCCAAGAGGCTACACCTTC. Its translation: CASGYTGAPRGYTF.

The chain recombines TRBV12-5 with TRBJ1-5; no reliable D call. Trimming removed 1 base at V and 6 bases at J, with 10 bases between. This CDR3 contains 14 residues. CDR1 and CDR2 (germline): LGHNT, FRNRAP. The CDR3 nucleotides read TGTGCTAGTGGTTTGGATGGGGTTATTCAGCCCCAGCATTTT. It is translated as CASGLDGVIQPQHF.

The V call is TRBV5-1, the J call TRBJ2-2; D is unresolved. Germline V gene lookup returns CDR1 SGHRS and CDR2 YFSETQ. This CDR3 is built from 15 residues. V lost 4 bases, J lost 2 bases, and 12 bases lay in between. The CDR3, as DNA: TGCGCCAGCAGCCAGTCAGCTTCCAACACCGGGGAGCTGTTTTTT. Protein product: CASSQSASNTGELFF.

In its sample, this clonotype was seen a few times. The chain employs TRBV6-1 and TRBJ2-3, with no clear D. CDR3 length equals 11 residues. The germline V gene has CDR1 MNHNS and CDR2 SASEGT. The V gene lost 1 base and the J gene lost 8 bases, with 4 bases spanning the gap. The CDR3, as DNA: TGTGCCAGCAGTGAAGTGGGTACGCAGTATTTT. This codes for CASSEVGTQYF.

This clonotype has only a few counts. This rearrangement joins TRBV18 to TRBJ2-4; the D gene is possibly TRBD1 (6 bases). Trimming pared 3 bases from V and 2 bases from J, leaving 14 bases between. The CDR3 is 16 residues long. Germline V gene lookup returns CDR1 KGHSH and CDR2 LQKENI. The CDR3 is CASSPQNRESKNIQYF. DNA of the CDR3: TGTGCCAGCTCACCGCAGAACAGGGAGTCCAAAAACATTCAGTACTTC.

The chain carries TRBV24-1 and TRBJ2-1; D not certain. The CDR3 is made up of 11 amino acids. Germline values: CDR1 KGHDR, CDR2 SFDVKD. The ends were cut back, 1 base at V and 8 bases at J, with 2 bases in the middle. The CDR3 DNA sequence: TGTGCCACCAGTGATTTCGATGAGCAGTTCTTC. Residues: CATSDFDEQFF.

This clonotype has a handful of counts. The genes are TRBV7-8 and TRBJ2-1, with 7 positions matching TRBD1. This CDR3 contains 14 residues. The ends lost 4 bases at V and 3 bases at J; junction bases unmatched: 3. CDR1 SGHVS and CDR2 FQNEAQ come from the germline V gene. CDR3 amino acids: CASSYRGFYNEQFF. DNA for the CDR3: TGTGCCAGCAGCTACAGGGGTTTCTACAATGAGCAGTTCTTC.

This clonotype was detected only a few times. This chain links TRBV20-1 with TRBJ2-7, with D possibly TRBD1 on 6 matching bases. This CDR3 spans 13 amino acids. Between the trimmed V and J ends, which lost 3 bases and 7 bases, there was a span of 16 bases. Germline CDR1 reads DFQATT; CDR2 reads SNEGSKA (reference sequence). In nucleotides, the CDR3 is TGCAGTGCTAGGGGGCACAGGGACGGGGAGCAGTACTTC. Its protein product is CSARGHRDGEQYF.

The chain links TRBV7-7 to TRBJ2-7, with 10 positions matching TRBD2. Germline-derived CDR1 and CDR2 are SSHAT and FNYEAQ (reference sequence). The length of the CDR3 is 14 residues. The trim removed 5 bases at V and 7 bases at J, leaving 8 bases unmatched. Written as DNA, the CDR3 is TGTGCCAGCAGCCTTCTAGCGGGAGACGGAGAGCAGTACTTC. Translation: CASSLLAGDGEQYF.

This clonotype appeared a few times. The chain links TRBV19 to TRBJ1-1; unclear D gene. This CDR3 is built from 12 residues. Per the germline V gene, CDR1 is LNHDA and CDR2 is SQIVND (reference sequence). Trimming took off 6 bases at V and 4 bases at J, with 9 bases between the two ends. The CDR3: CASRDMGTEAFF. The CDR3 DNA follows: TGTGCCAGTAGGGATATGGGCACTGAAGCTTTCTTT.

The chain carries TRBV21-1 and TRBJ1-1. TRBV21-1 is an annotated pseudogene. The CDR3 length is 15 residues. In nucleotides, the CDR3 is TGTGCCAGCAGCAGAAGGGTCCTGATGAACACTGAAGCTTTCTTT. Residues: CASSRRVLMNTEAFF.

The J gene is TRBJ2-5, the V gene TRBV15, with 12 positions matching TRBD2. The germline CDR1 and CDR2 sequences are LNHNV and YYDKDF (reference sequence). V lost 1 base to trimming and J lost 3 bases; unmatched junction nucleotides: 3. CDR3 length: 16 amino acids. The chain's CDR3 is CATSRALAGGEETQYF. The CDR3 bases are TGTGCCACCAGCAGAGCGCTAGCGGGAGGGGAAGAGACCCAGTACTTC.